The T cell receptor (beta chain) described here comes from a study of T cell responses to AZD1222 COVID-19 vaccine. The table came from immunoSEQ multiplex PCR; TCRdb's copy has only in-frame clones and leaves some out. The data show 150,000 to 200,000 clones, over 75% seen once. The receptor comes from an adult in good health. The sample consisted of peripheral blood, taken on day 0 of AZD1222 vaccination.

This chain's CDR3 is CASTGTGGIYGYTF. The CDR3 DNA is TGTGCCAGCACCGGGACAGGGGGCATCTATGGCTACACCTTC. The chain carries TRBV6-5 and TRBJ1-2, with 12 nucleotides matching TRBD1. V trimming: 7 bases; J trimming: 4 bases; junction bases outside the gene matches: 4. Germline CDR1 reads MNHEY; CDR2 reads SVGAGI. The CDR3 is made up of 14 amino acids.